The T cell receptor (beta chain) described here comes from a study of blood T cell repertoires in COVID-19. Assay used: immunoSEQ multiplex PCR; TCRdb lists only in-frame clones, some missing. The sample yields around 46,000 clones, about four fifths seen once. Germline CDR1 SNHLY, CDR2 FYNNEI. Trimming removed 10 bases at V and 4 bases at J, with 19 bases between. The CDR3 covers 14 residues. The genes are TRBV2 and TRBJ1-2, with D possibly being TRBD1 (6 bases). The sample was peripheral blood. The sequence was obtained from a man aged 35 to 55 with acute or convalescent COVID-19. DNA of the CDR3: TGTGCCATTAACAGGGAGTTATCCTTCTATGGCTACACCTTC. It codes for CAINRELSFYGYTF.